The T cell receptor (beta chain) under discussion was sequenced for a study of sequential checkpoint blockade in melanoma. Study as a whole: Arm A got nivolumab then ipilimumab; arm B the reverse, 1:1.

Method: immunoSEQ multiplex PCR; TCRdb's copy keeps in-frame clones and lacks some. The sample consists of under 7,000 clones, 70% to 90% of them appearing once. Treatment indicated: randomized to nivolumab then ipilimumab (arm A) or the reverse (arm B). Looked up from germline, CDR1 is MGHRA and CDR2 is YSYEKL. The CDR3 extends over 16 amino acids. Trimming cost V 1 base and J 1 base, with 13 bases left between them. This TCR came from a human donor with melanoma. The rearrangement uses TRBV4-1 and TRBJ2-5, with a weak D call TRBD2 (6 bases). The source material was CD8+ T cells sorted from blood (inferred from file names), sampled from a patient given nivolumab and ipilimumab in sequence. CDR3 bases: TGCGCCAGCAGCCAAGTACTAGCAGGTGGCCAAGAGACCCAGTACTTC. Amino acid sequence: CASSQVLAGGQETQYF.